The next 20 T cell receptor beta chains were all read from a single sample in a study of shared clonotypes between healthy human individuals. The method was immunoSEQ multiplex PCR; TCRdb's version includes in-frame clones alone and lacks a portion of them. The sample lists over 2 million clones, about 94% seen once, with roughly 1% in the top ten. Naivety among CD8 cells was defined by CD45RO negativity and positive CCR7 selection, thereby excluding terminally differentiated effector memory CD45RA+ cells. Sequencing input: naive CD8+ T cells sorted from blood. The receptor source for this set is a man aged 18 to 29 in good health.

Written as DNA, the CDR3 is TGTGCCAGCAGCCAAGTTGCGACAGTTCGGGCCCTTTTGGGACTCTATGGCTACACCTTC. Translation: CASSQVATVRALLGLYGYTF. This sequence joins TRBV14 and TRBJ1-2, with TRBD1 as a possible D gene (5 bases). Germline V lookup: CDR1 SGHDN, CDR2 FVKESK. Trimming removed 1 base from V and 4 bases from J, with 28 bases in between. The CDR3 totals 20 residues.

The chain couples TRBV19 to TRBJ2-7; 8 positions agree with TRBD1. The CDR3 spans 14 residues. The germline V gene encodes CDR1 LNHDA and CDR2 SQIVND (reference sequence). Unmatched junction bases numbered 4, after V lost 3 bases and J lost 3 bases. This chain's CDR3 is CASSMQGAIYEQYF. CDR3 sequence (DNA): TGTGCCAGTAGTATGCAGGGGGCTATCTACGAGCAGTACTTC.

The chain carries TRBV15 and TRBJ2-2; D may be TRBD2 (5 bases). CDR3 size: 12 residues. Trimming pared 8 bases from V and 6 bases from J, leaving 10 bases between. Germline V CDR1 and CDR2: LNHNV, YYDKDF (reference sequence). CDR3: CATCPGAGELFF. The CDR3 coding sequence is TGTGCCACCTGCCCCGGGGCCGGGGAGCTGTTTTTT.

The rearrangement uses TRBV6-1 and TRBJ1-4; D perhaps matches TRBD1 (6 bases). CDR1 and CDR2 (germline): MNHNS, SASEGT. Trimming took off 3 bases at V and 4 bases at J, with 18 bases between the two ends. The CDR3 is made up of 17 amino acids. CDR3 sequence (DNA): TGTGCCAGCAGTGAGTTTACGGGGACAACTGTTAATGAAAAACTGTTTTTT. It specifies CASSEFTGTTVNEKLFF.

The CDR3 coding sequence is TGTGCCAGCAGCTTAGGTTTCGGGACGAAGACCTACGAGCAGTACTTC. This gives the protein CASSLGFGTKTYEQYF. The gene calls are TRBV7-9 and TRBJ2-7; D possibly matches TRBD1 or TRBD2 (5 bases each). Germline values: CDR1 SEHNR, CDR2 FQNEAQ (reference sequence). The CDR3 totals 16 residues. V was pared by 1 base and J by 2 bases, with 15 bases between.

Concerning this clone itself: Other DNA sequences within the sample encode an identical CDR3. This sequence joins TRBV19 and TRBJ2-7; no clear D gene. Trimming pared 3 bases from V and 0 bases from J, leaving 6 bases between. The CDR3 has 13 residues. The germline gives CDR1 LNHDA, CDR2 SQIVND (reference sequence). The CDR3 reads CASSIIGSYEQYF. For the CDR3, the DNA is TGTGCCAGTAGTATTATAGGCTCCTACGAGCAGTACTTC.

V and J are TRBV6-5 and TRBJ2-7; D is unresolved. Germline CDR1 MNHEY, CDR2 SVGAGI. The CDR3 runs 14 residues. V was cut by 0 bases and J by 5 bases, with 11 bases left in between. As DNA, the CDR3 is TGTGCCAGCAGTTACTCGCACAGATTCGACGAGCAGTACTTC. Its translation is CASSYSHRFDEQYF.

The CDR3 is CASSHRDTVNYGYTF. The CDR3 nucleotides read TGTGCCAGCAGCCACCGGGACACGGTAAACTATGGCTACACCTTC. The chain uses TRBV7-9 and TRBJ1-2; the D gene is possibly TRBD1 (6 bases). The CDR3 has 15 residues. Germline CDR1 SEHNR, CDR2 FQNEAQ (reference sequence). V lost 5 bases and J lost 2, with 15 bases in between. Variable domain in full (rest from reference TRBV7-9 and TRBJ1-2): DTGVSQNPRHKITKRGQNVTFRCDPISEHNRLYWYRQTLGQGPEFLTYFQNEAQLEKSRLLSDRFSAERPKGSFSTLEIQRTEQGDSAMYLCASSHRDTVNYGYTFGSGTRLTVV.

This rearrangement joins TRBV2 to TRBJ2-3, with unresolved D. Germline V gene sequence: CDR1 SNHLY, CDR2 FYNNEI. CDR3 length equals 13 residues. Trimming stripped 11 bases from V and 0 bases from J, with 12 bases between. The CDR3: CALRLPSTDTQYF. DNA for the CDR3: TGTGCCCTTCGGTTACCTAGCACAGATACGCAGTATTTT.

The rearrangement uses TRBV2 and TRBJ2-7; D perhaps matches TRBD1 (6 bases). The CDR3 sequence is 13 residues long. V lost 7 bases and J lost 0, with 10 bases in between. Germline CDR1 SNHLY, CDR2 FYNNEI. The CDR3 sequence is CASIHRVSYEQYF. The CDR3 coding sequence is TGTGCCAGCATTCACAGGGTCTCCTACGAGCAGTACTTC.

The J gene is TRBJ2-7, the V gene TRBV7-9; D gene uncertain. Trimming removed 1 base from V and 6 bases from J, with 7 bases in between. Germline V gene data show CDR1 as SEHNR and CDR2 as FQNEAQ (reference sequence). CDR3 length equals 12 residues. CDR3 sequence reads: CASSLEAGEQYF. CDR3 bases: TGTGCCAGCAGCTTAGAAGCTGGCGAGCAGTACTTC.

A note on this clone: The identical CDR3 is also encoded by other nucleotide sequences in the sample. The CDR3 DNA is TGTGCCAGCAGTTTTTTGGGCCAGCAAGAGACCCAGTACTTC. Amino acid sequence: CASSFLGQQETQYF. The gene calls are TRBV27 and TRBJ2-5, with D unclear. The germline V and J ends were trimmed by 3 bases and 2 bases, with 10 bases remaining between them. The CDR3 is 14 residues long. Germline V lookup: CDR1 MNHEY, CDR2 SMNVEV (reference sequence).

J is TRBJ2-2 and V is TRBV30, with D maybe TRBD1 (6 bases). The CDR3 loop spans 16 amino acids. Trimming took 2 bases from V and 2 from J, leaving 15 bases between them. Germline loops: CDR1 GTSNPN, CDR2 SVGIG (reference sequence). The CDR3 bases are TGTGCCTGGAGTTTGGGGGACACACCAAACACCGGGGAGCTGTTTTTT. Translating gives CAWSLGDTPNTGELFF.

The chain joins TRBV29-1 to TRBJ2-5, with a possible D match to TRBD1 (5 bases). Germline V gene lookup returns CDR1 SQVTM and CDR2 ANQGSEA. Trimming took off 0 bases at V and 9 bases at J, with 14 bases between the two ends. This CDR3 is built from 13 residues. CDR3 DNA: TGCAGCGTTGAAGAGGATGGGTTAGGGGCCCAGTACTTC. Protein product: CSVEEDGLGAQYF.

V and J are TRBV6-5 and TRBJ1-4; tentative D call: TRBD1 (5 bases). This CDR3 contains 15 residues. Germline values: CDR1 MNHEY, CDR2 SVGAGI. V lost 6 bases and J lost 6, with 17 bases in between. Written as DNA, the CDR3 is TGTGCCAGCAGAGCTTCCTCAGGGAGGGATGAAAAACTGTTTTTT. Encoded protein: CASRASSGRDEKLFF.

The rearrangement uses TRBV28 and TRBJ1-3; tentatively, D is TRBD1 (6 bases). This CDR3 is built from 14 residues. Trimming took 4 bases from V and 10 from J, leaving 17 bases between them. Germline CDR1 is MDHEN and CDR2 is SYDVKM. Here the CDR3 DNA reads TGTGCCAGCAGTTCGAACAGGGCAGATGGAACCATATATTTT. This encodes CASSSNRADGTIYF.

The chain uses TRBV4-3 and TRBJ2-3; 9 bases fit TRBD2. Germline V gene lookup returns CDR1 LGHNA and CDR2 YSLEER. This CDR3 region has 15 residues. The trim removed 3 bases at V and 1 base at J, leaving 2 bases unmatched. The CDR3 loop reads CASSHPSGGTDTQYF. DNA for the CDR3: TGCGCCAGCAGCCACCCTAGCGGGGGCACAGATACGCAGTATTTT.

This chain uses TRBV9 with TRBJ2-7, with TRBD2 as a possible D gene (6 bases). Trimming removed 7 bases from V and 3 bases from J, with 17 bases in between. Germline assignment: CDR1 SGDLS and CDR2 YYNGEE. This CDR3 comprises 14 residues. The CDR3 spells CASSPTGGFYEQYF. DNA of the CDR3: TGTGCCAGCTCCCCAACAGGAGGGTTCTACGAGCAGTACTTC.

The V and J genes are TRBV7-9 and TRBJ1-1; D unresolved. The germline CDR1 and CDR2 sequences are SEHNR and FQNEAQ (reference sequence). There are 14 residues in the CDR3. Deletions cut 4 bases from V and 5 bases from J, with 14 bases between. The CDR3 reads CASSSRTRETEAFF. As DNA, the CDR3 is TGTGCCAGCAGCTCCAGAACTCGGGAGACTGAAGCTTTCTTT.

The chain joins TRBV12-5 to TRBJ2-1; the match to TRBD2 covers 9 bases. The J segment lost 3 bases and the V segment lost 3 bases, leaving 3 bases of the junction unmatched. The germline gives CDR1 LGHNT, CDR2 FRNRAP. The CDR3 contains 15 residues. In DNA form, the CDR3 reads TGTGCTAGTGGTTTCGGGACTAGCAGCTACAATGAGCAGTTCTTC. Its protein is CASGFGTSSYNEQFF.